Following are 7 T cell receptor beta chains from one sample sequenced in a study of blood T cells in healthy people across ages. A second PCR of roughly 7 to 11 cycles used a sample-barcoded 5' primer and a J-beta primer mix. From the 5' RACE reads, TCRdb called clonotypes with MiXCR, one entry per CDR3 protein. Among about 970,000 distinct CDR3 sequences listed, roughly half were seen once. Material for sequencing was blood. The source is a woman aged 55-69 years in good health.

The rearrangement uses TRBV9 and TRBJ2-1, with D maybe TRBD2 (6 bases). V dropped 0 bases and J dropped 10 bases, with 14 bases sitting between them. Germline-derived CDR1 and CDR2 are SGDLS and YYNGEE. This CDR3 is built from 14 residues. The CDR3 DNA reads TGTGCCAGCAGCGTAGCGGGTAGCGGCGGAGAGCAGTTCTTC. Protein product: CASSVAGSGGEQFF.

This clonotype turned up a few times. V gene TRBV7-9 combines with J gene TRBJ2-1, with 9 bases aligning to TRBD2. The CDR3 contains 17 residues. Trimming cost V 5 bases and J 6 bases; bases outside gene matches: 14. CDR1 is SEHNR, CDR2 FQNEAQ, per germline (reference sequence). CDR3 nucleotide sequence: TGTGCCAGCAGCGGGGTGATTGGGACTAGCAGCGGCAATGAGCAGTTCTTC. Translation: CASSGVIGTSSGNEQFF.

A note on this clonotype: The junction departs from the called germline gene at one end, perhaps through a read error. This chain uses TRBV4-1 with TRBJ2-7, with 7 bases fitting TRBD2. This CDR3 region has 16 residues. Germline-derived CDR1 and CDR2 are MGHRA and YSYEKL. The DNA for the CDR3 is TGCGCCAGCGGCCAAGGGGTCGGGACTATATTCTACGAGCAGTACTTC. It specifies CASGQGVGTIFYEQYF.

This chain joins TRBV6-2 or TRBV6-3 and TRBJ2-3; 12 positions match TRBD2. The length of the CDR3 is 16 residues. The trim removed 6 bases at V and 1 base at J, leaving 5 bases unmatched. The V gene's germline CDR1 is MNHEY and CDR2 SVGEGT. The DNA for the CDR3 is TGTGCCAGCAGGAAGACTAGCGGGGGACGCACAGATACGCAGTATTTT. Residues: CASRKTSGGRTDTQYF.

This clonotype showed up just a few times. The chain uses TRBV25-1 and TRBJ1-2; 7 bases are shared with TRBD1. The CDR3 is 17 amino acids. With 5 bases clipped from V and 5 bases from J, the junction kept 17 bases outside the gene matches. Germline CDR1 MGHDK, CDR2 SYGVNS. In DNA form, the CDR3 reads TGTGCCAGCAGTTCAATTTTAGGGGGCGATACGAAATATGGCTACACCTTC. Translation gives CASSSILGGDTKYGYTF.

Here the CDR3 DNA reads TGTGCCAGCAGCCAAGATAGGGGGGCGAGGGGGCAGTTCTTC. Translation: CASSQDRGARGQFF. The chain is built from TRBV3-1 and TRBJ2-1; D may match TRBD1 or TRBD2 (6 bases each). Germline V lookup: CDR1 LGHDT, CDR2 YNNKEL (reference sequence). The CDR3 is made up of 14 amino acids. Trimming shortened V by 0 bases and J by 12 bases, and 15 bases separated the two germline ends.

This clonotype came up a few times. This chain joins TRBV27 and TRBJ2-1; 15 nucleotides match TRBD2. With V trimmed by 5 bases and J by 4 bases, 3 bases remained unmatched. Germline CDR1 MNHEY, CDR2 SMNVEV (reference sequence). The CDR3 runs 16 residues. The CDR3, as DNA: TGTGCCAGCAGTCCAGGGACTAGCGGGAGGTACAATGAGCAGTTCTTC. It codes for CASSPGTSGRYNEQFF.